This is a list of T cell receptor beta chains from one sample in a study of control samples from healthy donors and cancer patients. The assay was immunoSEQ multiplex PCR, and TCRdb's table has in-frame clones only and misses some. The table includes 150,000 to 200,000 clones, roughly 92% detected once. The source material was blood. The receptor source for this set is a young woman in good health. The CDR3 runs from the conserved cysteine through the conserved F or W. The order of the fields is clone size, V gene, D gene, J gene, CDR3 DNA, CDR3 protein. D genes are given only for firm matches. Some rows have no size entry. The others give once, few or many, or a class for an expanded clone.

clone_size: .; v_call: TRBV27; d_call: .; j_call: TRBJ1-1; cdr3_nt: TGTGCCAGCAGTTTATATAAGGGAGGGGATGAAGCTTTCTTT; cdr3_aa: CASSLYKGGDEAFF
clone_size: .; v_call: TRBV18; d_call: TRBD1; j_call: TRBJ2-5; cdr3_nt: TGTGCCAGCTCAGAGGGACAGGGGGTGATGGAGACCCAGTACTTC; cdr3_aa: CASSEGQGVMETQYF
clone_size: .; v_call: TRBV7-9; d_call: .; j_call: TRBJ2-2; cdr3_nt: TGTGCCAGCGGACGGACTGGGGCCTATGAGGAGCTGTTTTTT; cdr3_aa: CASGRTGAYEELFF
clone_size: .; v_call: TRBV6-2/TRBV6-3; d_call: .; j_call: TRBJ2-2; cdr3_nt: TGTGCCAGCAGTTCGATTCTGGACAGGCGGGGCGGGGAGCTGTTTTTT; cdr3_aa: CASSSILDRRGGELFF
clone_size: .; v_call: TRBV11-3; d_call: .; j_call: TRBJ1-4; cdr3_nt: TGTGCCAGCAGCTTAGTGGGGGCGACTAATGAAAAACTGTTTTTT; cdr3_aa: CASSLVGATNEKLFF
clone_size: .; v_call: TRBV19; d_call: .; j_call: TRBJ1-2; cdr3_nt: TGTGCCAGTAGAGTCGAGGACTATGGCTACACCTTC; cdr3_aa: CASRVEDYGYTF
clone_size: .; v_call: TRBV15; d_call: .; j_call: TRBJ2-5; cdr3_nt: TGTGCCACCAGCAGAACAACCACGGGACGACAAGAGACCCAGTACTTC; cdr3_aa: CATSRTTTGRQETQYF
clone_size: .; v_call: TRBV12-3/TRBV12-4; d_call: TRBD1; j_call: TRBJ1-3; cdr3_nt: TGTGCCAGCAGGGGACAGACTGGAAACACCATATATTTT; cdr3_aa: CASRGQTGNTIYF
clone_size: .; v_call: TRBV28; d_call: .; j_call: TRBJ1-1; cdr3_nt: TGTGCCTCCGGTGAGGGGGTTGGAGCTGAAGCTTTCTTT; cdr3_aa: CASGEGVGAEAFF
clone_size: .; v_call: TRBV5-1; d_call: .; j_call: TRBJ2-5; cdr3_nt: TGCGCCAGCAGCCCGCCTGGACAGAGACAAGAGACCCAGTACTTC; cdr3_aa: CASSPPGQRQETQYF
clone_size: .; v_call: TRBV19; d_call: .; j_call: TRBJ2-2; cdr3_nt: TGTGCCAGTAGTCCAACGCCGGGACCGGGATGGGGCACCGGGGAGCTGTTTTTT; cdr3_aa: CASSPTPGPGWGTGELFF
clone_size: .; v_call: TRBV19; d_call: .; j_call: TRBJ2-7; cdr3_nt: TGTGCCAGTAACTCTCGCGAAGGGAGCGCCTACGAGCAGTACTTC; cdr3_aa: CASNSREGSAYEQYF
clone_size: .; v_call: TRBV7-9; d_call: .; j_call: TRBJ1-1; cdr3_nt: TGTGCCAGCACCACAAGGGGGACTGAAGCTTTCTTT; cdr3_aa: CASTTRGTEAFF
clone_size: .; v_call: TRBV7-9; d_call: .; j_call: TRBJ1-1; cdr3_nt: TGTGCCAGCACTGGGAACACTGAAGCTTTCTTT; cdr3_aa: CASTGNTEAFF
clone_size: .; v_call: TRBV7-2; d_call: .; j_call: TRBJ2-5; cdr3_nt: TGTGCCAGCAGCTCTCCCTCCCTCCGGGGGGAGACCCAGTACTTC; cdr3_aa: CASSSPSLRGETQYF
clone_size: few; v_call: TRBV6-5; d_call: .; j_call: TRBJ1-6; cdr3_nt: TGTGCCAGCAGACCCACCCCCCAATCACCCCTCCACTTT; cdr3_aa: CASRPTPQSPLHF
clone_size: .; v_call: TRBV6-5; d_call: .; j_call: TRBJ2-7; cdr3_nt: TGTGCCACCCTGGACGCCTACGAGCAGTACTTC; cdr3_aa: CATLDAYEQYF
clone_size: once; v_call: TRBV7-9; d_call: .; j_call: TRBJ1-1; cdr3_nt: TGTGCCAGCAGCTTAAAACAGACGAACACTGAAGCTTTCTTT; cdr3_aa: CASSLKQTNTEAFF
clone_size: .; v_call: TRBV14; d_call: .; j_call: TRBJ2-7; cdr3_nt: TGTGCCAGCAGCCCGGCAGGAGGGGGTTGGGACTACGAGCAGTACTTC; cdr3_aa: CASSPAGGGWDYEQYF
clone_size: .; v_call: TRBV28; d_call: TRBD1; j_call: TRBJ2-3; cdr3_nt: TGTGCCAGCAGTTCATATACCCCCTGGACAGGGGAGTTTGGCACAGATACGCAGTATTTT; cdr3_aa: CASSSYTPWTGEFGTDTQYF
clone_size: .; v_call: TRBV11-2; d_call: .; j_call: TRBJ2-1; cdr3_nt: TGTGCCAGCAGCGATACAGGTGGCTCCTACAATGAGCAGTTCTTC; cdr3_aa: CASSDTGGSYNEQFF
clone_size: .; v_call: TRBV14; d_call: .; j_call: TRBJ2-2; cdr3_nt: TGTGCCAGCAGCCGGGACATAAACACCGGGGAGCTGTTTTTT; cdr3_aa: CASSRDINTGELFF
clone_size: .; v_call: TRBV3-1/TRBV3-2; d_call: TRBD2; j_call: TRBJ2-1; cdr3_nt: TGTGCCAGCAGCCAAGATCCACTAGCGGGGGGGCGGTTCTTC; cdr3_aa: CASSQDPLAGGRFF
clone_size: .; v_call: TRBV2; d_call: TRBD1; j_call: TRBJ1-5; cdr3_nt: TGTGCCAGCAGTAGAGGGGCGCCAGGGGGAGAGCGCAATCAGCCCCAGCATTTT; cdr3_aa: CASSRGAPGGERNQPQHF
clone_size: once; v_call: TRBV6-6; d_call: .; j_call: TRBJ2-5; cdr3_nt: TGTGCCAGCAGAAACGAGGACAGACAAGAGACCCAGTACTTC; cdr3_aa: CASRNEDRQETQYF
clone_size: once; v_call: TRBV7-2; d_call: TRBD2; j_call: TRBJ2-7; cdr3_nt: TGTGCCAGCAGCTTAATAGCGGGAGAGAACGAGCAGTACTTC; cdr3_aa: CASSLIAGENEQYF
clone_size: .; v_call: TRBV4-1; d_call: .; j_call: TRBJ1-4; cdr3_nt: TGCGCCAGCAGCCAAGAGTTGTGGAGGACTAATGAAAAACTGTTTTTT; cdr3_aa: CASSQELWRTNEKLFF
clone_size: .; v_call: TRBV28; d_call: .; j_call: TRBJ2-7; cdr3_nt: TGTGCCAGCAGTTTTTTAGCTGACGAGCAGTACTTC; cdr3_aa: CASSFLADEQYF
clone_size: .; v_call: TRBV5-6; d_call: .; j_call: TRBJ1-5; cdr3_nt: TGTGCCAGCAGCTTGGACGGCGAATATAGCAATCAGCCCCAGCATTTT; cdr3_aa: CASSLDGEYSNQPQHF
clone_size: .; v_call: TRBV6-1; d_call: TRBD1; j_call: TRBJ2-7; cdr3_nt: TGTGCCAGCAGTGACGATCGGACAGGGACGGACGAGCAGTACTTC; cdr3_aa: CASSDDRTGTDEQYF
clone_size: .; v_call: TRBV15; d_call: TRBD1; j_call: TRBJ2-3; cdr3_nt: TGTGCCACCAGCAAGGATCGGGACAGGGGCACAGATACGCAGTATTTT; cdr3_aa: CATSKDRDRGTDTQYF
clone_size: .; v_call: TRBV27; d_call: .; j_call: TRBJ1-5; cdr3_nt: TGTGCCAGCCGTACTTACGGTAGCAATCAGCCCCAGCATTTT; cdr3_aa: CASRTYGSNQPQHF